The sample holds one count of the clone carrying this T cell receptor beta chain. The target antigen is unknown. This record comes from a study of tumor-infiltrating lymphocytes in primary liver carcinoma. Looking at the study overall: Patients of both sexes were 30 to 69 years old. T1-T3 N0M0 was the stage of the tumors, which were roughly 4 to 11 cm across. Findings of the study overall: Tumor-adjacent and tumor-blood pairs displayed less overlap than did pairs of tumor regions.

V lost 5 bases and J 3 bases, leaving 14 bases between the germline ends. Germline loops: CDR1 MDHEN, CDR2 SYDVKM. The CDR3 consists of 14 residues. Unsorted whole blood supplied the blood RNA, and germline DNA was isolated too. Presurgery, four milliliters of peripheral blood were collected. From 500 ng of total RNA, TCR beta-specific cDNA was reverse-transcribed using a constant-region primer. Libraries covering TCR beta were generated through three nested multiplex PCR rounds (using a slightly modified ARM-PCR). TRBV1-TRBV30 forward primers paired with a C-beta reverse primer were used in the first two PCR rounds, which ran roughly 10 cycles each. TCRdb re-analysed the multiplex PCR reads in MiXCR, keeping a single row per CDR3 protein. The sample lists around 330,000 distinct CDR3 sequences; around three fifths were seen once.

The sequenced sample consisted of peripheral blood. This TCR came from a young woman with primary liver carcinoma and hepatitis B virus infection. The rearrangement links TRBV28 to TRBJ2-7; TRBD1 might be the D (5 bases). CDR3: CASSLGHGNYEQYF. DNA for the CDR3: TGTGCCAGCAGTCTGGGGCACGGTAACTACGAGCAGTACTTC. Together with reference TRBV28 and TRBJ2-7, the CDR3 gives the full variable domain: DVKVTQSSRYLVKRTGEKVFLECVQDMDHENMFWYRQDPGLGLRLIYFSYDVKMKEKGDIPEGYSVSREKKERFSLILESASTNQTSMYLCASSLGHGNYEQYFGPGTRLTVT.